This T cell receptor (beta chain) was profiled in a study of blood T cells in healthy people across ages. General study findings and limits: Naive T cell percentage strongly correlated with TCR beta diversity.

Roughly 10 milliliters was the volume of peripheral blood drawn from each donor. Note on this clonotype: Antigen specificity is unknown.

Alongside a J-beta primer mix, a sample-barcoded 5' primer served in a second PCR lasting about 7 to 12 cycles. Each cDNA molecule received a tag from a template-switch adaptor that had 12 random nucleotides. TCRdb reanalysed the 5' RACE reads using MiXCR and keeps one entry per CDR3 protein. The sample contains about 750,000 distinct CDR3 sequences, 53% of which appear only once. The CDR3 loop spans 15 amino acids. The germline V gene encodes CDR1 SGHVS and CDR2 FQNEAQ. Between the trimmed V and J ends, which lost 4 bases and 3 bases, there was a span of 16 bases. The source is an elderly man in good health. The specimen was blood. The J gene is TRBJ2-7, the V gene TRBV7-8; D is unresolved. CDR3 sequence: CASSYGQWSNYEQYF. The CDR3 coding sequence is TGTGCCAGCAGCTATGGGCAGTGGTCAAACTACGAGCAGTACTTC.